The entry below gives a single TCR beta chain sequence along with its context. Generated by immunoSEQ multiplex PCR, the TCRdb table keeps only in-frame clones and is missing some. The sample contains under 20,000 clones, approximately 39% of which appear only once. These data belong to a study of graft-versus-host responses after intestinal transplantation. Study-wide background: Every one of the recipients received anti-thymocyte globulin induction and afterwards took tacrolimus and steroids for around 3 years.

The germline V gene encodes CDR1 SEHNR and CDR2 FQNEAQ (reference sequence). V lost 5 bases and J 0 bases, leaving 13 bases between the germline ends. The CDR3 covers 15 residues. Irradiated, violet-dye-labeled stimulator cells, some 200,000 in number, were plated with some 200,000 CFSE-labeled responder cells. The chain combines TRBV7-9 with TRBJ1-1; D possibly corresponds to TRBD1 (6 bases). The clonotype was recovered from a human patient who was an organ donor for intestinal transplantation. The sequencing used alloreactive CD4+ T cells from a mixed lymphocyte reaction culture, collected before transplantation. Subset specified: CFSE-low proliferating T cells sorted from roughly six-day pre-transplant mixed lymphocyte reaction (GvH or HvG direction). CDR3 DNA: TGTGCCAGCAGCGTTGGCCAGGGGCTGAACACTGAAGCTTTCTTT. Residues: CASSVGQGLNTEAFF.